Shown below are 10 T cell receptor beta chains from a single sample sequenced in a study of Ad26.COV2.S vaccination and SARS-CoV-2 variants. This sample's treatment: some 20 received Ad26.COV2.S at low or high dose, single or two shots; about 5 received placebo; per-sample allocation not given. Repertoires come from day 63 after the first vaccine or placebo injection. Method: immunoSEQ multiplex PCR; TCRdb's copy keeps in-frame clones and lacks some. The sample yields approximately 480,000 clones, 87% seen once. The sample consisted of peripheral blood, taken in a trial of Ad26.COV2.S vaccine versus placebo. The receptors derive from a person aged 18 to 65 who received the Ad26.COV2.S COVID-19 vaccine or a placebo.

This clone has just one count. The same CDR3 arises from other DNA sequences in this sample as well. CDR3 residues: CASSREGEQFF. CDR3 sequence (DNA): TGTGCCAGCAGCCGAGAAGGAGAGCAGTTCTTC. The genes are TRBV7-8 and TRBJ2-1; D is unresolved. The CDR3 totals 11 residues. Germline assignment: CDR1 SGHVS and CDR2 FQNEAQ. V was shortened by 5 bases and J by 10 bases, with 9 bases between the two germline ends.

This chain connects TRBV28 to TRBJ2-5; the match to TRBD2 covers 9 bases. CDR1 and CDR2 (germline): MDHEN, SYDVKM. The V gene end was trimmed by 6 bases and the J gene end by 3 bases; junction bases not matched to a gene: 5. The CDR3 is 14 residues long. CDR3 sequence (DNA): TGTGCCAGCAGAGCGGGGGGCATTGAAGAGACCCAGTACTTC. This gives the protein CASRAGGIEETQYF. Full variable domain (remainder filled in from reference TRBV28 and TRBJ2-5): DVKVTQSSRYLVKRTGEKVFLECVQDMDHENMFWYRQDPGLGLRLIYFSYDVKMKEKGDIPEGYSVSREKKERFSLILESASTNQTSMYLCASRAGGIEETQYFGPGTRLLVL.

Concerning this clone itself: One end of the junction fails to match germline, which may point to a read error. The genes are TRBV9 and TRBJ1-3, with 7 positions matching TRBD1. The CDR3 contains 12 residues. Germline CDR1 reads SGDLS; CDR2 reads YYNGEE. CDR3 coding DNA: TGTGCCAGCAGCCCCCCTTTGGGACAGCTTAGATTT. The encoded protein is CASSPPLGQLRF.

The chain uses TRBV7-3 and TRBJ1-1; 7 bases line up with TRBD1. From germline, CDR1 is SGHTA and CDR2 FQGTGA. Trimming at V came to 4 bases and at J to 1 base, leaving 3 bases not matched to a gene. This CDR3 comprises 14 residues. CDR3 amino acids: CASSSNRGNTEAFF. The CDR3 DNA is TGTGCCAGCAGCTCCAACAGGGGGAACACTGAAGCTTTCTTT.

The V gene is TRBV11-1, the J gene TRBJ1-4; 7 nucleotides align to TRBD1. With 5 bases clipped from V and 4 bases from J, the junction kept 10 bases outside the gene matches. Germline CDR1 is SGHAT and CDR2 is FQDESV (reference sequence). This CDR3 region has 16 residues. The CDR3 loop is CASSPTFGDSNEKLFF. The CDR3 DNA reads TGTGCCAGCAGCCCCACCTTCGGGGACAGTAATGAAAAACTGTTTTTT. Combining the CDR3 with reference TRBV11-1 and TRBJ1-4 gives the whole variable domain EAEVAQSPRYKITEKSQAVAFWCDPISGHATLYWYRQILGQGPELLVQFQDESVVDDSQLPKDRFSAERLKGVDSTLKIQPAELGDSAMYLCASSPTFGDSNEKLFFGSGTQLSVL.

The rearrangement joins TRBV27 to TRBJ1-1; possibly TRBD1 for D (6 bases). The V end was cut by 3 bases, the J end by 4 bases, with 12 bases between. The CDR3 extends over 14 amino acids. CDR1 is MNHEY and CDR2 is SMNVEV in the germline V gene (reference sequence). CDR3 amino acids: CASSLAGQTTEAFF. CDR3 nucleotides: TGTGCCAGCAGTTTGGCCGGACAGACCACTGAAGCTTTCTTT.

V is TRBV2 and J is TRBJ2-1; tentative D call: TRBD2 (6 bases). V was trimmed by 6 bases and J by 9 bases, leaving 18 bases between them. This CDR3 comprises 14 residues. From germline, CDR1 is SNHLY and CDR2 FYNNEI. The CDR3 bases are TGTGCCAGCAGCCCCCGGACTATGGGCGGTGAGCAGTTCTTC. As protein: CASSPRTMGGEQFF.

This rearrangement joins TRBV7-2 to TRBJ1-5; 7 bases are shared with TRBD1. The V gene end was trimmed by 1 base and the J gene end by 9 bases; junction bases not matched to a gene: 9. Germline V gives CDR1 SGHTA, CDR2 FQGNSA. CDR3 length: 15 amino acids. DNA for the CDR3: TGTGCCAGCAGCTTAGATAGGGGGCTTAGGGGGCCCCAGCATTTT. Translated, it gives CASSLDRGLRGPQHF.

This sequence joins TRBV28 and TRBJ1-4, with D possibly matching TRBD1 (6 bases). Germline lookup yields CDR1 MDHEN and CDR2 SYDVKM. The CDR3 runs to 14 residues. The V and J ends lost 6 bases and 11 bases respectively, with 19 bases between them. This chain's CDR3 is CASRLQGFKWKLFF. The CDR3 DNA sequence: TGTGCCAGCAGGCTACAGGGTTTCAAGTGGAAACTGTTTTTT.

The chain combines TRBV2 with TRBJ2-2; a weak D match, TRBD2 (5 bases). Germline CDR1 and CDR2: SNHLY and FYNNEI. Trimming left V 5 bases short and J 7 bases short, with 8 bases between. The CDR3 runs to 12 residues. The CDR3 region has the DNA TGTGCCAGCAGTCCCACTAGCGGGGAGCTGTTTTTT. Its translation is CASSPTSGELFF.